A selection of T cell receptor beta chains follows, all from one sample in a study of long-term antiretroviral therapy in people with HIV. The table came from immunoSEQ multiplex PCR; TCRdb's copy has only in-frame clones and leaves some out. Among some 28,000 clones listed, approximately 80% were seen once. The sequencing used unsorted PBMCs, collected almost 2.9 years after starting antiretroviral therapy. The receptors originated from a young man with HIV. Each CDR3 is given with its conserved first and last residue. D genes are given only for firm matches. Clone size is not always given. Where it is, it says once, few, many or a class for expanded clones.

CDR3aa: CASSETGSSGYTF
CDR3nt: TGTGCCAGCAGTGAAACAGGGAGTTCTGGCTACACCTTC
d_gene: NA
v_gene: TRBV28
j_gene: TRBJ1-2
abundance: few

CDR3aa: CASSDRTSYEQYF
CDR3nt: TGTGCCAGCAGCGACAGGACTTCCTACGAGCAGTACTTC
d_gene: NA
v_gene: TRBV5-4
j_gene: TRBJ2-7
abundance: NA

CDR3aa: CASSSQGLAGGLAQFF
CDR3nt: TGTGCCAGCAGCTCCCAGGGACTAGCGGGGGGCCTGGCGCAGTTCTTC
d_gene: TRBD2
v_gene: TRBV7-8
j_gene: TRBJ2-1
abundance: NA

CDR3aa: CASSEGLHTTQYF
CDR3nt: TGTGCCAGCAGTGAGGGGCTCCACACGACGCAGTATTTT
d_gene: NA
v_gene: TRBV11-3
j_gene: TRBJ2-3
abundance: NA

CDR3aa: CAISEPRGRTEAFF
CDR3nt: TGTGCCATCAGTGAGCCCAGGGGTCGTACTGAAGCTTTCTTT
d_gene: NA
v_gene: TRBV10-3
j_gene: TRBJ1-1
abundance: once

CDR3aa: CASNEGQGVTEAFF
CDR3nt: TGTGCCAGCAACGAGGGACAGGGGGTTACTGAAGCTTTCTTT
d_gene: TRBD1
v_gene: TRBV6-6
j_gene: TRBJ1-1
abundance: NA

CDR3aa: CATRTENQETQYF
CDR3nt: TGTGCCACGCGGACAGAGAACCAAGAGACCCAGTACTTC
d_gene: NA
v_gene: TRBV19
j_gene: TRBJ2-5
abundance: NA

CDR3aa: CASRAASTDTQYF
CDR3nt: TGTGCCAGCAGGGCGGCAAGCACAGATACGCAGTATTTT
d_gene: NA
v_gene: TRBV27
j_gene: TRBJ2-3
abundance: once

CDR3aa: CASSYQQANYGYTF
CDR3nt: TGTGCCAGCAGTTACCAACAGGCTAACTATGGCTACACCTTC
d_gene: NA
v_gene: TRBV6-6
j_gene: TRBJ1-2
abundance: NA

CDR3aa: CASTPQGTKNIQYF
CDR3nt: TGTGCCAGCACTCCACAGGGAACCAAAAACATTCAGTACTTC
d_gene: NA
v_gene: TRBV6-1
j_gene: TRBJ2-4
abundance: NA

CDR3aa: CASSPPTGDYEQYF
CDR3nt: TGTGCCAGCAGCCCGCCGACAGGGGATTACGAGCAGTACTTC
d_gene: TRBD1
v_gene: TRBV5-4
j_gene: TRBJ2-7
abundance: NA

CDR3aa: CASSRTGTTGELFF
CDR3nt: TGTGCCAGCAGTCGAACAGGGACCACCGGGGAGCTGTTTTTT
d_gene: NA
v_gene: TRBV6-6
j_gene: TRBJ2-2
abundance: NA

CDR3aa: CASSRTGNTEAFF
CDR3nt: TGTGCCAGCAGCCGAACAGGGAACACTGAAGCTTTCTTT
d_gene: NA
v_gene: TRBV11-2
j_gene: TRBJ1-1
abundance: NA

CDR3aa: CATSRDLVEQFF
CDR3nt: TGTGCCACCAGCAGAGATTTGGTTGAGCAGTTCTTC
d_gene: NA
v_gene: TRBV15
j_gene: TRBJ2-1
abundance: NA

CDR3aa: CACGYTSYEQYF
CDR3nt: TGTGCCTGTGGCTACACCTCCTACGAGCAGTACTTC
d_gene: NA
v_gene: TRBV30
j_gene: TRBJ2-7
abundance: once

CDR3aa: CASSLWGGSGANVLTF
CDR3nt: TGTGCCAGCAGTTTATGGGGGGGCTCTGGGGCCAACGTCCTGACTTTC
d_gene: NA
v_gene: TRBV28
j_gene: TRBJ2-6
abundance: NA

CDR3aa: CATNPLGDNEQFF
CDR3nt: TGTGCCACCAACCCCCTCGGGGACAATGAGCAGTTCTTC
d_gene: NA
v_gene: TRBV19
j_gene: TRBJ2-1
abundance: NA

CDR3aa: CASRDRGHEQYF
CDR3nt: TGTGCCAGCCGAGACAGGGGACACGAGCAGTACTTC
d_gene: TRBD1
v_gene: TRBV18
j_gene: TRBJ2-7
abundance: NA

CDR3aa: CASSGALSGNTIYF
CDR3nt: TGTGCCAGCAGTGGGGCCCTCTCTGGAAACACCATATATTTT
d_gene: NA
v_gene: TRBV9
j_gene: TRBJ1-3
abundance: NA

CDR3aa: CAISERLAGASNTGELFF
CDR3nt: TGTGCCATCAGTGAACGGCTAGCGGGGGCCTCGAACACCGGGGAGCTGTTTTTT
d_gene: TRBD2
v_gene: TRBV10-3
j_gene: TRBJ2-2
abundance: few

CDR3aa: CASSLGGTTLSTTDTQYF
CDR3nt: TGTGCCAGCAGCTTAGGTGGGACGACCCTTTCAACCACAGATACGCAGTATTTT
d_gene: NA
v_gene: TRBV11-3
j_gene: TRBJ2-3
abundance: few

CDR3aa: CASSRDGDFNQPQHF
CDR3nt: TGTGCCAGCAGCCGAGATGGGGATTTCAATCAGCCCCAGCATTTT
d_gene: NA
v_gene: TRBV9
j_gene: TRBJ1-5
abundance: NA